The clone carrying this TCR beta chain was observed many times. This CDR3 is built from 14 residues. The V and J ends lost 5 bases and 3 bases, in that order; junction bases with no gene match: 5. Germline V gene lookup returns CDR1 KGHDR and CDR2 SFDVKD. The sample originates from a study of metastatic and nonmetastatic thyroid tumors. Not a single patient had been given any form of treatment at any point before undergoing thyroid surgery. As originally analysed: The study built a papillary thyroid cancer distant-metastasis classifier from CDR3 differences across clinicopathological groups. MiXCR reprocessed the PCR reads for TCRdb. TCRdb's processing, not the authors' own work, is the source of the V and J calls. The table has some 30,000 clones, 9.5% to 14% seen once.

This chain uses TRBV24-1 with TRBJ2-7, with 8 bases that match TRBD1. The TCR originated in a female donor with papillary thyroid cancer or a benign thyroid nodule (not recorded which). Some clones in this sample may be carry-over from other donors' samples. Sequenced sample: blood. The CDR3 nucleotides read TGTGCCACCAGTGGCGGGGACAGGATCTACGAGCAGTACTTC. It yields the protein CATSGGDRIYEQYF.